The present T cell receptor beta chain was sequenced within a study of cytomegalovirus exposure and HLA in healthy donors. Study findings and constraints: Researchers reported in a later analysis that common viral pathogens appeared linked to several top clusters.

Trimming removed 1 base from V and 5 bases from J; junction bases left unmatched: 8. The CDR3 length is 15 residues. CDR1 is GTSNPN and CDR2 is SVGIG in the germline V gene (reference sequence). Notes on this clone: The antigen remains unidentified.

This PCR relied on a set of 60 Vbeta primers and 13 Jbeta primers. Authors' processing steps: Per a later analysis, the number of unique TCR beta chains was around 79 million, of which 8.5 million to 11 million were shared. Here immunoSEQ multiplex PCR was the method, and the copy in TCRdb shows in-frame clones only, minus some. V and J calls and clone size are as listed in that table; D and trimming were resolved from the DNA. The sample consists of tens of thousands of clones, around 80% of them appearing once. The sequencing input was PBMCs. The sequence derives from a male donor in good health and CMV-seropositive. This rearrangement joins TRBV30 to TRBJ1-5, with 7 bases aligning to TRBD1. Here the CDR3 DNA reads TGTGCCTGGAGTGGGGACAGTGATCGGGATCAGCCCCAGCATTTT. Its protein is CAWSGDSDRDQPQHF.